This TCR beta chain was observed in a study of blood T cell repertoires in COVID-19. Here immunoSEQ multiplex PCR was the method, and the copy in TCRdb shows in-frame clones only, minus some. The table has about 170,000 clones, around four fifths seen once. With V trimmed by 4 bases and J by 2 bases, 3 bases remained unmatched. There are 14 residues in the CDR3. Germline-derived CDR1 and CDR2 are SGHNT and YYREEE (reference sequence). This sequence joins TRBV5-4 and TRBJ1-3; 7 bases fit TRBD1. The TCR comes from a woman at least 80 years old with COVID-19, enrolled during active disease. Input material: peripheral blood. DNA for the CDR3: TGTGCCAGCAGCCCGGGACAGCCTGGAAACACCATATATTTT. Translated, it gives CASSPGQPGNTIYF.